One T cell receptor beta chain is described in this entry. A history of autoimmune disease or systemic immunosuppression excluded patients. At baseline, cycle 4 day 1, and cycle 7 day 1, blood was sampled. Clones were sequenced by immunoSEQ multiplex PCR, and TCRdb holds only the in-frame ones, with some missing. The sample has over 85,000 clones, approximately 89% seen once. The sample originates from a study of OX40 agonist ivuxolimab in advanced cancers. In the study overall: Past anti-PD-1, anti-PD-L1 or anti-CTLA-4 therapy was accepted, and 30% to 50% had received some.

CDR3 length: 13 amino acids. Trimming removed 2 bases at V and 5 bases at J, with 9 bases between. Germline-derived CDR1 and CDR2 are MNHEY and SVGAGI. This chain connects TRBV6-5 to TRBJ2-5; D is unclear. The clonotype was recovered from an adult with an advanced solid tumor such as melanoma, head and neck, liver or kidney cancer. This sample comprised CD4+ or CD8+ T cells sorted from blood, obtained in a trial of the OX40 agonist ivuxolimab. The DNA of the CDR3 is TGTGCCAGCAGTTACGGGGTGGAGGAGACCCAGTACTTC. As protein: CASSYGVEETQYF.